The 10 T cell receptor beta chains in this list originate from one sample, sequenced in a study of T cells in women clearing cervical HPV infection listed by TCRdb under 2018. The library was obtained by the immunoSEQ multiplex PCR assay. This immuneACCESS table, as held by TCRdb, lists in-frame sequences with V and J called but not all clones. Of the missing ones, under half trace to an unresolved V gene in checked studies; the others have no known cause. This sample's listing comprises tens of thousands of clones. The ten top clones hold 2.5% to 3.5% of the sample. Sequencing was carried out using blood buffy coat. All receptors come from a woman between 18 and 75 years old with a cervical HPV16 infection that either progressed to CIN3+ or cleared (not recorded which).

Worth noting for this clone: The CDR3 end is not reached by the read, which stops 3 residues before it; the germline J gene fills it in. The rearrangement joins TRBV12-5 to TRBJ2-3; 12 positions match TRBD1. V trimming: 5 bases; J trimming: 2 bases; junction bases outside the gene matches: 5. Germline V lookup: CDR1 LGHNT, CDR2 FRNRAP. The CDR3 totals 16 residues. The sequenced part of the CDR3 DNA is TGTGCTAGTGGTCCGGGACAGGGGGCTTTCACAGATACG. It translates to CASGPGQGAFTDT. The CDR3 as a whole reads CASGPGQGAFTDTQYF.

The part of the CDR3 DNA that was read is TGTGCCAGCAGTGAAGGTGTGGCGGGCACTGAA. Translation: CASSEGVAGTE. The entire CDR3 reads CASSEGVAGTEAFF. The chain combines TRBV6-1 with TRBJ1-1; unclear D gene. The CDR3 end falls 3 residues outside the read, so it is completed with the germline J gene. This CDR3 comprises 14 residues. The germline CDR1 and CDR2 sequences are MNHNS and SASEGT. With 1 base removed from V and 4 bases from J, the gap between germline ends came to 10 bases.

About this clone: Sequencing ends 3 residues short of the CDR3 end; the germline J gene provides the rest. This rearrangement joins TRBV19 to TRBJ1-5, with TRBD1 identical over 7 bases. Per the germline V gene, CDR1 is LNHDA and CDR2 is SQIVND (reference sequence). The CDR3 extends over 15 amino acids. J lost 3 bases, V lost 10 bases, and 12 bases had no gene match. The chain's CDR3 is CATSLRGLSNQPQHF. The CDR3 bases that were read are TGTGCCACTTCCCTAAGGGGGCTCTCCAATCAGCCC.

In regard to this clone: The read ends 3 residues before the CDR3 terminus; that terminus is restored from the germline J gene. The rearrangement uses TRBV7-6 and TRBJ2-3; 12 nucleotides match TRBD1. The CDR3 is made up of 17 amino acids. The V gene's germline CDR1 is SGHVS and CDR2 FNYEAQ. Incomplete CDR3 DNA: TGTGCCAGCAGCGTGCAACCCGGGACAGGGGGCAGGGAGACG. It specifies CASSVQPGTGGRET. The full-length CDR3 reads as CASSVQPGTGGRETQYF.

Incomplete CDR3 DNA: TGCAGCGTTGTGGCCAGGGGGAACTACGAG. Protein product: CSVVARGNYE. The CDR3 in full is CSVVARGNYEQYF. The chain combines TRBV29-1 with TRBJ2-7; 7 positions match TRBD1. The read comes to an end 3 residues before the CDR3 does, leaving the germline J gene to fill in the end. The CDR3 contains 13 residues. The ends lost 4 bases at V and 3 bases at J; junction bases unmatched: 6. Per germline, CDR1 SQVTM and CDR2 ANQGSEA.

Regarding this clone: From the germline J gene comes the end of the CDR3, since the read stops 3 residues before it. The chain joins TRBV18 to TRBJ1-1, with TRBD1 matching over 10 bases. Germline V gene data show CDR1 as KGHSH and CDR2 as LQKENI. This CDR3 region has 17 residues. V was clipped by 3 bases and J by 4 bases; unmatched bases: 11. The CDR3 bases that were read are TGTGCCAGCTCACCTAGGCTAACCGGGACAGGGGCCACTGAA. Encoded protein: CASSPRLTGTGATE. The entire CDR3 protein reads CASSPRLTGTGATEAFF.

As concerns this clone: Sequencing ends 3 residues short of the CDR3 end; the germline J gene provides the rest. The chain links TRBV18 to TRBJ1-1; D is perhaps TRBD1 (6 bases). Trimming removed 1 base at V and 2 bases at J, with 11 bases between. Germline V CDR1 and CDR2: KGHSH, LQKENI. This CDR3 is 15 amino acids long. CDR3 DNA (partial): TGTGCCAGCTCACCACTGACAGGCCCTAACACTGAA. This translates into CASSPLTGPNTE. The entire CDR3 reads CASSPLTGPNTEAFF.

Comment on this clone: The read comes to an end 3 residues before the CDR3 does, leaving the germline J gene to fill in the end. The gene calls are TRBV9 and TRBJ1-2, with D unresolved. V was pared by 0 bases and J by 5 bases, with 5 bases between. The CDR3 is 12 amino acids. Germline loops: CDR1 SGDLS, CDR2 YYNGEE. CDR3 amino acids: CASSVEGYGYTF. CDR3 DNA (partial): TGTGCCAGCAGCGTAGAAGGGTATGGC.

Notes on this clone: The read terminates 3 residues before the CDR3 end, so the remaining end is supplied by the germline J gene. The chain uses TRBV19 and TRBJ1-6; a possible D gene is TRBD1 (5 bases). The germline V gene has CDR1 LNHDA and CDR2 SQIVND (reference sequence). This CDR3 contains 16 residues. Between the trimmed V and J ends, which lost 10 bases and 8 bases, there was a span of 24 bases. The covered CDR3 bases are TGTGCCACGCGCCCTCCCGGGGGGATACGGGATTCACCC. This gives the protein CATRPPGGIRDSP. The full CDR3 protein reads CATRPPGGIRDSPLHF. Supplemented by reference TRBV19 and TRBJ1-6, the full variable domain reads DGGITQSPKYLFRKEGQNVTLSCEQNLNHDAMYWYRQDPGQGLRLIYYSQIVNDFQKGDIAEGYSVSREKKESFPLTVTSAQKNPTAFYLCATRPPGGIRDSPLHFGNGTRLTVT.

Turning to this clone: The read ends 3 residues early relative to the CDR3; the germline J gene fills the gap. V and J are TRBV29-1 and TRBJ2-1, with unresolved D. CDR1 is SQVTM and CDR2 is ANQGSEA in the germline V gene. The CDR3 runs to 12 residues. V shed 1 base and J shed 3 bases, with 4 bases lying between them. This CDR3 reads CSVEVHYNEQFF. The part of the CDR3 DNA that was read is TGCAGCGTTGAAGTCCACTACAATGAG.